This T cell receptor beta chain was recovered during a study of T cell responses to AZD1222 COVID-19 vaccine. Method: immunoSEQ multiplex PCR; TCRdb's copy keeps in-frame clones and lacks some. This sample has just under 75,000 clones, with around three quarters found just once. This CDR3 region has 16 residues. The trim removed 2 bases at V and 4 bases at J, leaving 9 bases unmatched. In germline, CDR1 is SGHTA, CDR2 FQGTGA. As concerns this clone: Its antigen is still unknown.

Overall study results and limits: Only after the peak T cell response were repertoires sampled. White British ancestry dominated among donors, who included more females, and clonal diversity was possibly underestimated.

The material was peripheral blood, obtained 28 days after the second AZD1222 dose. The chain carries TRBV7-3 and TRBJ1-1; 8 bases agree with TRBD1. The receptor's source is an adult who received the AZD1222 COVID-19 vaccine. The CDR3 DNA reads as TGTGCCAGCAGCTTATATCCTCAGGGGGCTGGCACTGAAGCTTTCTTT. It is translated as CASSLYPQGAGTEAFF.